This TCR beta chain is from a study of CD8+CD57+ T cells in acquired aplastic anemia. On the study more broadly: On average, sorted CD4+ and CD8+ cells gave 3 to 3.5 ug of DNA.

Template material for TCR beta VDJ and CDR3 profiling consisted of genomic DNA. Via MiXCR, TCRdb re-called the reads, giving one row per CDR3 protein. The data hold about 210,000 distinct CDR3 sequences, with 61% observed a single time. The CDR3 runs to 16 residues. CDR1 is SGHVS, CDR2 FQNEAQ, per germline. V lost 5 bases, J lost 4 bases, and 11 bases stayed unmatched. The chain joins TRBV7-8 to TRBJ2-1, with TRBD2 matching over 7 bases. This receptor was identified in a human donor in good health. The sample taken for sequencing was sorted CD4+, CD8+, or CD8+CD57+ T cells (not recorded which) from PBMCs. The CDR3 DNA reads TGTGCCAGCAGCCCAGAGGGGAGTAGCGGGTACAATGAGCAGTTCTTC. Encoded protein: CASSPEGSSGYNEQFF.